The TCR beta chain under discussion was sequenced for a study of blood T cell repertoires in COVID-19. Study background: Acute and convalescent COVID-19 specimens originated in the United States, Italy and Spain. Sources were T cells, B-cell-depleted T cells, or PBMCs; the material itself was cDNA or gDNA.

CDR1 and CDR2 (germline): SNHLY, FYNNEI. V was trimmed by 6 bases and J by 6 bases, leaving 15 bases between them. CDR3 length equals 14 residues. In the source study's methods: Nucleated cell number was recorded as an estimate derived from reference gene primer amplification. The method was immunoSEQ multiplex PCR; TCRdb's version includes in-frame clones alone and lacks a portion of them. The V and J calls and clone size come from that table; D and trimming were worked out from the DNA. In the table there are 150,000 to 200,000 clones, 74% of which are singletons. The sequenced sample was peripheral blood. This TCR derives from an elderly woman with acute or convalescent COVID-19. The chain joins TRBV2 to TRBJ1-5; D ambiguous. The CDR3 region is CASSLDGDTQPQHF. The CDR3 DNA sequence: TGTGCCAGCAGCTTGGACGGGGATACTCAGCCCCAGCATTTT.